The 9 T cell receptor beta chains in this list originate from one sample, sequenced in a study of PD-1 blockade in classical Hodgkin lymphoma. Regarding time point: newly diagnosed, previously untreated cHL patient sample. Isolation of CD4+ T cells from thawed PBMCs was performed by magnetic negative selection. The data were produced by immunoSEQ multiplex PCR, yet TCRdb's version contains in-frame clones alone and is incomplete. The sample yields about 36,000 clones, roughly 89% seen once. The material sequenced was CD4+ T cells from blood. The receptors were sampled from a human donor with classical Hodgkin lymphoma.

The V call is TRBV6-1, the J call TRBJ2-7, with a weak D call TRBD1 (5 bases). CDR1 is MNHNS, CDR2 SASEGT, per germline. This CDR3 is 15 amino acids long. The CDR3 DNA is TGTGCTACCAAAGCAGGGCGTATTATTTCCTACGAGCAGTACTTC. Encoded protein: CATKAGRIISYEQYF.

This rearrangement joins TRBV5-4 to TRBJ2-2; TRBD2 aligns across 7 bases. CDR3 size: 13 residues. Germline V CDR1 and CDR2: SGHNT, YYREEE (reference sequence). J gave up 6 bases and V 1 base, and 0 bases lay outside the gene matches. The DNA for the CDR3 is TGTGCCAGCAGCTTGCGGGGGGCCGGGGAGCTGTTTTTT. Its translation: CASSLRGAGELFF.

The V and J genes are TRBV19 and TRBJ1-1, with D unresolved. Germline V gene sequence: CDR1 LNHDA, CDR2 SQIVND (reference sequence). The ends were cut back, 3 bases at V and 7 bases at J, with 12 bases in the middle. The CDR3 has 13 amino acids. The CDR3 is CASSIRRQFEAFF. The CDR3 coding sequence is TGTGCCAGTAGTATCAGGAGACAATTTGAAGCTTTCTTT. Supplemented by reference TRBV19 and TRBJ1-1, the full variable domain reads DGGITQSPKYLFRKEGQNVTLSCEQNLNHDAMYWYRQDPGQGLRLIYYSQIVNDFQKGDIAEGYSVSREKKESFPLTVTSAQKNPTAFYLCASSIRRQFEAFFGQGTRLTVV.

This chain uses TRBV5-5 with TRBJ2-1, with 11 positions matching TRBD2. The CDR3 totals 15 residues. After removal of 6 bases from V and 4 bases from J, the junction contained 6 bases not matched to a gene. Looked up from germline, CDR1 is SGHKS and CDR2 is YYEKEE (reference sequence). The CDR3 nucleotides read TGTGCCAGCACCCAAGGACTAGCGGGTTACAATGAGCAGTTCTTC. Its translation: CASTQGLAGYNEQFF.

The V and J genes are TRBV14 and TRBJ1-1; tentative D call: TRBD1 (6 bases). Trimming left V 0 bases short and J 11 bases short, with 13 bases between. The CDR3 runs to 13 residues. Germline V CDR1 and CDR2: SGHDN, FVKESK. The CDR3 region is CASSQDLNRVAFF. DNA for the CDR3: TGTGCCAGCAGCCAAGATCTTAACAGGGTGGCTTTCTTT.

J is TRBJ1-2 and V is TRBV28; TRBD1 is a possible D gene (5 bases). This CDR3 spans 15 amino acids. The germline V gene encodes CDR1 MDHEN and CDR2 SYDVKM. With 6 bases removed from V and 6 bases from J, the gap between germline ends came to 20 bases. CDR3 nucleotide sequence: TGTGCCAGCAGCCAAATCGCGACAGATTTACATGGCTACACCTTC. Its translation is CASSQIATDLHGYTF.

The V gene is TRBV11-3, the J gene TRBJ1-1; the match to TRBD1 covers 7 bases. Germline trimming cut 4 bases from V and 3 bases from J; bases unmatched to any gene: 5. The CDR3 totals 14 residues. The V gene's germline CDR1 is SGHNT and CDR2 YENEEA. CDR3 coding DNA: TGTGCCAGCAGCTCACAGGGGACCCACACTGAAGCTTTCTTT. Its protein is CASSSQGTHTEAFF.

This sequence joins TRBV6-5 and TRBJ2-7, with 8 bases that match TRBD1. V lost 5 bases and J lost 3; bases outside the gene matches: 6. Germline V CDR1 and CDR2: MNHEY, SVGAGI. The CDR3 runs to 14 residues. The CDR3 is CASSRGQDLYEQYF. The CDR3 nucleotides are TGTGCCAGCAGTAGGGGACAGGATCTCTACGAGCAGTACTTC.

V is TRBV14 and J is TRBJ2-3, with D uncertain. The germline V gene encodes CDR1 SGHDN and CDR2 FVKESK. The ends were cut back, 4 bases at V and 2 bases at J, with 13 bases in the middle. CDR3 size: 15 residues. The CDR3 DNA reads TGTGCCAGCAGCCCACAAACGACAAACACAGATACGCAGTATTTT. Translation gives CASSPQTTNTDTQYF. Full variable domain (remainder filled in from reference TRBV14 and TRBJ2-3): EAGVTQFPSHSVIEKGQTVTLRCDPISGHDNLYWYRRVMGKEIKFLLHFVKESKQDESGMPNNRFLAERTGGTYSTLKVQPAELEDSGVYFCASSPQTTNTDTQYFGPGTRLTVL.